Below, 17 T cell receptor beta chains from the same sample are listed, as sequenced in a study of breast tumors, draining lymph nodes, adjacent tissues. Breast cancer patients provided tissue from their axillary draining lymph nodes. TCRdb re-analysed the multiplex PCR reads in MiXCR, keeping a single row per CDR3 protein. Of around 140,000 distinct CDR3 sequences in the sample, about a fifth were seen once. The specimen sequenced was axillary lymph node tissue. The receptors originated from a female donor with breast cancer. Some clones in this sample may be carry-over from other donors' samples.

There are many counts of this clonotype. The V gene is TRBV6-2 or TRBV6-3, the J gene TRBJ2-1, with 7 bases aligning to TRBD1. Germline lookup yields CDR1 MNHEY and CDR2 SVGEGT. The ends lost 5 bases at V and 8 bases at J; junction bases unmatched: 9. The CDR3 is 14 amino acids. CDR3: CASSTDRAPYEQFF. As DNA, the CDR3 is TGTGCCAGCAGTACCGACAGGGCACCCTATGAGCAGTTCTTC.

This clonotype came up a few times. Its ends do not fully match the called genes, so a read error is possible. This rearrangement joins TRBV12-3 or TRBV12-4 to TRBJ2-4, with D perhaps TRBD2 (6 bases). The CDR3 runs 12 residues. The CDR3 bases are TGTGCCAGCAGTTTAAGTGGGGGGAAGAGGGACTTC. Encoded protein: CASSLSGGKRDF.

This clonotype was detected ten times or more. The chain links TRBV11-3 to TRBJ2-5; 7 nucleotides agree with TRBD2. The germline CDR1 and CDR2 sequences are SGHNT and YENEEA. V lost 4 bases to trimming and J lost 1 base; unmatched junction nucleotides: 3. This CDR3 has 14 residues. The CDR3 region has the DNA TGTGCCAGCAGCTCAAGCGGGATCCAAGAGACCCAGTACTTC. Protein: CASSSSGIQETQYF.

In regard to this clonotype: A much bigger clone sits one base away, suggesting this may be a read error. The chain links TRBV6-1 to TRBJ2-1; D assignment may be TRBD1 or TRBD2 (5 bases each). Germline V CDR1 and CDR2: MNHNS, SASEGT. This CDR3 region has 15 residues. The chain's CDR3 is CVSSEGIMSYNEQFF. Here the CDR3 DNA reads TGTGTCAGCAGTGAGGGGATAATGTCCTACAATGAGCAGTTCTTC.

This clonotype has at least ten counts. This chain joins TRBV24-1 and TRBJ2-3, with a tentative D call TRBD2 (6 bases). Trimming removed 1 base from V and 5 bases from J, with 9 bases in between. CDR3 length: 14 residues. Germline V lookup: CDR1 KGHDR, CDR2 SFDVKD. CDR3 sequence (DNA): TGTGCCACCAGTGATTTCCGGGGGAGAGATACGCAGTATTTT. Protein sequence: CATSDFRGRDTQYF.

In its sample, this clonotype was seen many times. J is TRBJ2-1 and V is TRBV12-3 or TRBV12-4; 13 positions match TRBD2. V was pared by 0 bases and J by 7 bases, with 6 bases of the junction left unmatched. CDR3 length: 17 residues. The CDR3 DNA is TGTGCCAGCAGTTTAGCCGCGACTAGCGGGAGGTTAAATGAGCAGTTCTTC. It is translated as CASSLAATSGRLNEQFF.

This clonotype was detected ten times or more. The chain is built from TRBV20-1 and TRBJ1-2; weak D call: TRBD1 (5 bases). Per germline, CDR1 DFQATT and CDR2 SNEGSKA (reference sequence). The ends were cut back, 0 bases at V and 2 bases at J, with 13 bases in the middle. CDR3 length equals 15 residues. CDR3 nucleotide sequence: TGCAGTGCTAGAGAAGCAGGGAGATTCAACTATGGCTACACCTTC. Amino acids: CSAREAGRFNYGYTF.

This clonotype came up many times. The V gene is TRBV7-8, the J gene TRBJ2-7; D is tentatively TRBD1 or TRBD2 (5 bases each). The germline V gene encodes CDR1 SGHVS and CDR2 FQNEAQ. Trimming took off 5 bases at V and 3 bases at J, with 17 bases between the two ends. The CDR3 is 15 amino acids. The CDR3, as DNA: TGTGCCAGCAGCCCGAGGGGAGTGGGGATCTACGAGCAGTACTTC. This codes for CASSPRGVGIYEQYF.

This clonotype was picked up many times. The CDR3 here is CASSGIGASNEKLFF. CDR3 coding DNA: TGTGCCAGTAGTGGCATAGGGGCCTCGAATGAAAAACTGTTTTTT. The rearrangement links TRBV19 to TRBJ1-4; the D gene is possibly TRBD1 (5 bases). The V end lost 5 bases, the J end lost 5 bases, and 15 bases lay between the germline ends. Germline assignment: CDR1 LNHDA and CDR2 SQIVND (reference sequence). The CDR3 is 15 amino acids.

In its sample, this clonotype was seen many times. The V call is TRBV2, the J call TRBJ2-5, with a weak D call TRBD2 (6 bases). CDR1 is SNHLY, CDR2 FYNNEI, per germline. This CDR3 has 13 amino acids. Trimming took 7 bases from V and 0 from J, leaving 9 bases between them. DNA of the CDR3: TGTGCCAGCAAACGGGACTACCAAGAGACCCAGTACTTC. Translation: CASKRDYQETQYF.

Points on this clonotype: A much larger clonotype is one base distant, so this may be a read error. The conserved closing phenylalanine or tryptophan is absent in this CDR3, likely reflecting a read error. This chain uses TRBV30 with TRBJ2-5; D unresolved. The CDR3 totals 12 residues. Germline CDR1 reads GTSNPN; CDR2 reads SVGIG (reference sequence). The V end lost 0 bases, the J end lost 5 bases, and 7 bases lay between the germline ends. CDR3 in amino acids: CAWSVTRETQYL. The CDR3 nucleotides read TGTGCCTGGAGTGTAACACGGGAGACCCAGTACCTC.

This clonotype was seen ten or more times. This sequence joins TRBV5-1 and TRBJ2-3, with 9 bases aligning to TRBD1. This CDR3 has 15 residues. Per germline, CDR1 SGHRS and CDR2 YFSETQ. The trim removed 4 bases at V and 5 bases at J, leaving 8 bases unmatched. CDR3: CASSRDRVSRDTQYF. CDR3 nucleotides: TGCGCCAGCAGCAGGGACAGGGTTTCGAGAGATACGCAGTATTTT.

Comments on this clonotype: A much more abundant neighbour one base away suggests this may be a read error. The rearrangement links TRBV12-3 or TRBV12-4 to TRBJ1-5, with 7 bases fitting TRBD1. V gave up 0 bases and J gave up 3 bases; unmatched junction bases: 2. The CDR3 covers 15 residues. The DNA for the CDR3 is TGTGCCAGCAGTTTAGCCGGACAGGCCAATCAGCCCCAGCATTTT. Its protein product is CASSLAGQANQPQHF.

This chain joins TRBV30 and TRBJ1-2; D might be TRBD1 (6 bases). This CDR3 region has 14 residues. V gave up 2 bases and J gave up 4 bases, with 14 bases separating them. Germline CDR1 GTSNPN, CDR2 SVGIG (reference sequence). This CDR3 reads CAWSHLQGSYGYTF. DNA of the CDR3: TGTGCCTGGAGTCATCTCCAGGGGTCCTATGGCTACACCTTC.

The sample holds many counts of this clonotype. V gene TRBV12-3 or TRBV12-4 combines with J gene TRBJ2-7; 7 nucleotides line up with TRBD2. Trimming took 4 bases from V and 1 from J; bases not matched to a gene: 4. This CDR3 is built from 14 residues. CDR3 sequence reads: CASSWTRASYEQYF. As DNA, the CDR3 is TGTGCCAGCAGTTGGACTAGGGCTTCCTACGAGCAGTACTTC.

Many counts were recorded for this clonotype. This chain joins TRBV4-2 and TRBJ2-3; TRBD2 agrees at 8 bases. V was pared by 2 bases and J by 6 bases, with 10 bases of the junction left unmatched. This CDR3 is built from 16 residues. CDR1 and CDR2 (germline): LGHNA, YNFKEQ. CDR3 loop: CASSQSSGPGGDTQYF. CDR3 nucleotides: TGTGCCAGCAGCCAATCTAGCGGGCCGGGTGGGGATACGCAGTATTTT.

The rearrangement links TRBV7-2 to TRBJ2-5; weak D call: TRBD2 (6 bases). Trimming stripped 2 bases from V and 2 bases from J, with 15 bases between. Germline V CDR1 and CDR2: SGHTA, FQGNSA. This CDR3 has 16 residues. The CDR3 region is CASSLKTAGSQETQYF. DNA for the CDR3: TGTGCCAGCAGCTTAAAAACTGCGGGGAGTCAAGAGACCCAGTACTTC.